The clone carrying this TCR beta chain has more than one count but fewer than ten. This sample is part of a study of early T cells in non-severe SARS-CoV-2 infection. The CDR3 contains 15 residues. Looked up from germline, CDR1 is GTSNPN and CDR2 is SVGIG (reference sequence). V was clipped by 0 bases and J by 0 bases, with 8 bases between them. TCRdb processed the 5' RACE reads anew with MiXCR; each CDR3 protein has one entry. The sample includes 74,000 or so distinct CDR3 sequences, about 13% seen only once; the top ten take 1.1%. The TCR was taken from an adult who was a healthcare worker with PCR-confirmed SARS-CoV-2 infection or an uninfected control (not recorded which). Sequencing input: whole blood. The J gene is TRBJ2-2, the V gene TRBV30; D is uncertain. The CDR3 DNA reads TGTGCCTGGAGTGTACGGTTCCCGAACACCGGGGAGCTGTTTTTT. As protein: CAWSVRFPNTGELFF.